This TCR beta chain was captured by sequencing in a study of regulatory T cells in long-lasting Graves disease. This clonotype was counted at least ten times. CDR1 is ENHRY, CDR2 SYGVKD, per germline. The CDR3 contains 12 residues. The ends were cut back, 2 bases at V and 12 bases at J, with 11 bases in the middle. For TCR beta, libraries came from iRepertoire HTBI primers and Arm-PCR of CDR3 regions. MiXCR, run by TCRdb on the multiplex PCR reads, gives a single entry per CDR3 protein. The table lists 530,000 or so distinct CDR3 sequences, approximately 15% of them singletons. Time point indicated: newly diagnosed GD, antithyroid drugs for less than 3 months. RNA isolated from PBMCs was used to make the TCR library. A further study also used this sample, focusing on T cells in Graves' hyperthyroidism and ophthalmopathy.

The TCR was taken from a man aged 25 to 40 with Graves disease. Material: peripheral blood mononuclear cells (PBMCs), obtained at new diagnosis, from a patient treated with antithyroid drugs. The chain carries TRBV10-3 and TRBJ2-1, with D uncertain. The CDR3 loop is CAISERSTAQFF. The CDR3 DNA follows: TGTGCCATCAGTGAGCGTTCTACTGCGCAGTTCTTC.